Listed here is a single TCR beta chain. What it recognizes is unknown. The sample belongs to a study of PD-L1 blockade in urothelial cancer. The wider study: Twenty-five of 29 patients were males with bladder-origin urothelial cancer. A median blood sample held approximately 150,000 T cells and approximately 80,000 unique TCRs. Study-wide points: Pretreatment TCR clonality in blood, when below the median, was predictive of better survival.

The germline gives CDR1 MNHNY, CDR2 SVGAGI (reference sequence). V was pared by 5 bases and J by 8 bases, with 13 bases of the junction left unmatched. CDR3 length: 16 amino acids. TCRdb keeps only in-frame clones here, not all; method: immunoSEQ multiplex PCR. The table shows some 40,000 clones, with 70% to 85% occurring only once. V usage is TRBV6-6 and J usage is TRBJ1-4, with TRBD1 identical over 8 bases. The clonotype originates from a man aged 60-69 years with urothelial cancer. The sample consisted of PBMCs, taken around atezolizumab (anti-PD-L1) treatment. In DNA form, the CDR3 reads TGTGCCAGCAGTGGATCCTACAGGGGGGCTAGGGAAAAACTGTTTTTT. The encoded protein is CASSGSYRGAREKLFF.